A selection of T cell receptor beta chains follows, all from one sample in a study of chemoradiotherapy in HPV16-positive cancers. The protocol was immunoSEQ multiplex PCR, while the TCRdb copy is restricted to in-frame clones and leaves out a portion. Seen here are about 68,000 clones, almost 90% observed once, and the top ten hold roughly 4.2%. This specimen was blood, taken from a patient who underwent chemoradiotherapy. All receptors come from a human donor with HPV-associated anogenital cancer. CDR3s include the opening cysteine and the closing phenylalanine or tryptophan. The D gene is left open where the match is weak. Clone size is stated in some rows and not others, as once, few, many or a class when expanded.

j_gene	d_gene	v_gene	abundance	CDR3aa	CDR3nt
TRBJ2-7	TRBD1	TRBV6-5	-	CASSYGGQGAYEQYF	TGTGCCAGCAGTTACGGGGGACAGGGGGCATACGAGCAGTACTTC
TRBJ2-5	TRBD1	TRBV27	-	CASSLGSRGHVETQYF	TGTGCCAGCAGTTTAGGGTCCAGGGGGCACGTAGAGACCCAGTACTTC
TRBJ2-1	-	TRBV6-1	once	CASSARRDEQFF	TGTGCCAGCAGTGCTCGTCGCGATGAGCAGTTCTTC
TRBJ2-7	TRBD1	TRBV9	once	CASSPGTGDYEQYF	TGTGCCAGCAGCCCCGGGACAGGGGACTACGAGCAGTACTTC
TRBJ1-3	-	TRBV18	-	CASSPQATGNTIYF	TGTGCCAGCTCACCACAGGCCACTGGAAACACCATATATTTT
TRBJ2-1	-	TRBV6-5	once	CASSSGTRISYNEQFF	TGTGCCAGCAGTTCCGGCACCCGTATCTCCTACAATGAGCAGTTCTTC
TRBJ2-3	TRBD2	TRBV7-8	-	CASSSPGLAGARKTDTQYF	TGTGCCAGCAGCTCCCCAGGACTAGCGGGGGCCCGGAAAACAGATACGCAGTATTTT
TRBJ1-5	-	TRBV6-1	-	CASGQNNQPQHF	TGTGCCAGTGGACAGAACAATCAGCCCCAGCATTTT
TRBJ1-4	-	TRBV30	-	CAWNLRATNEKLFF	TGTGCCTGGAACCTCAGGGCAACTAATGAAAAACTGTTTTTT
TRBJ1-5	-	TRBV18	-	CASSPQQEIYSNQPQHF	TGTGCCAGCTCACCTCAACAGGAGATTTATAGCAATCAGCCCCAGCATTTT
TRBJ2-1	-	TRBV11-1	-	CASSFDPGKSSYNEQFF	TGTGCCAGCAGCTTTGACCCCGGCAAGAGCTCCTACAATGAGCAGTTCTTC
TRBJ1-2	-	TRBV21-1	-	CASSLRQGTNHGYTF	TGTGCCAGCAGCCTTAGACAGGGCACTAACCATGGCTACACCTTC
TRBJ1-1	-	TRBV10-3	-	CAITGHLNTEAFF	TGTGCCATCACGGGACATTTGAACACTGAAGCTTTCTTT
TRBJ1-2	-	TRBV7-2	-	CASSFLYTVKSGYTF	TGTGCCAGCAGCTTCCTTTATACGGTCAAGTCCGGCTACACCTTC
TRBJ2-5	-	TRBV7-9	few	CASSYGAGTQYF	TGTGCCAGCAGCTACGGGGCGGGGACCCAGTACTTC
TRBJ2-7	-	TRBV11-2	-	CASSLAMGPRYEQYF	TGTGCCAGCAGCTTAGCGATGGGTCCGAGGTACGAGCAGTACTTC
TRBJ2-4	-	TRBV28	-	CASSRPTGDIQYF	TGTGCCAGCAGTAGGCCAACAGGAGACATTCAGTACTTC
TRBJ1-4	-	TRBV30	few	CAWSVRGGFNEKLFF	TGTGCCTGGAGTGTACGGGGGGGCTTTAATGAAAAACTGTTTTTT
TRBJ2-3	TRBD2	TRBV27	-	CASTVAGGVDTQYF	TGTGCCAGCACGGTAGCGGGAGGGGTAGATACGCAGTATTTT
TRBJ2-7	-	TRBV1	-	CTSSQVNGTTYEQYF	TGCACCAGCAGCCAAGTCAACGGAACGACCTACGAGCAGTACTTC
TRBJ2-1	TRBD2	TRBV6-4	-	CASSPGTSGRAKDEQFF	TGTGCCAGCAGTCCCGGGACTAGCGGGAGGGCCAAGGATGAGCAGTTCTTC
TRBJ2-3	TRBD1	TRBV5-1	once	CASSLDRGTDTQYF	TGCGCCAGCAGCCTGGACAGGGGAACAGATACGCAGTATTTT
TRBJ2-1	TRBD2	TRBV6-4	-	CASSVAGDSNEQFF	TGTGCCAGCTCAGTAGCGGGGGACAGCAATGAGCAGTTCTTC
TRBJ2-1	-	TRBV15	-	CATSRAEGFNEQFF	TGTGCCACCAGCAGAGCTGAGGGGTTCAATGAGCAGTTCTTC
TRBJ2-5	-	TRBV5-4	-	CASSFPPGETQYF	TGTGCCAGCAGCTTCCCCCCCGGAGAGACCCAGTACTTC
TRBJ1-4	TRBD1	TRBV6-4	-	CASSPGTGAAGEKLFF	TGTGCCAGCAGCCCCGGGACAGGGGCCGCAGGTGAAAAACTGTTTTTT
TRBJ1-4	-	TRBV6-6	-	CASSPRDEKLFF	TGTGCCAGCAGTCCCCGAGATGAAAAACTGTTTTTT
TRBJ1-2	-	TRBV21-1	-	CASSSRGDGQGAYGYTF	TGTGCCAGCAGCTCCCGAGGGGACGGACAGGGGGCGTATGGCTACACCTTC
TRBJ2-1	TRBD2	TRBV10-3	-	CATSSLADYNEQFF	TGTGCCACCTCCTCCCTAGCGGACTACAATGAGCAGTTCTTC
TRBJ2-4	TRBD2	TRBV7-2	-	CASSISGSVSKNIQYF	TGTGCCAGCAGCATTAGCGGGAGTGTGTCCAAAAACATTCAGTACTTC
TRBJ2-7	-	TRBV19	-	CASSSRGSRSYEQYF	TGTGCCAGTAGTTCGAGGGGGTCCAGGTCCTACGAGCAGTACTTC
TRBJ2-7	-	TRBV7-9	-	CASSAGARYEQYF	TGTGCCAGCAGCGCCGGCGCTCGGTACGAGCAGTACTTC
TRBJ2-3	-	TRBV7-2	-	CASSQSRADTQYF	TGTGCCAGCAGCCAGTCCCGAGCAGATACGCAGTATTTT
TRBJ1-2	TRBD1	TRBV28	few	CASRRTGGTPANYGYTF	TGTGCCAGCAGACGGACAGGGGGGACCCCAGCTAACTATGGCTACACCTTC
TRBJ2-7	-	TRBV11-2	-	CASSLDTRAYEQYF	TGTGCCAGCAGCTTAGATACACGTGCCTACGAGCAGTACTTC
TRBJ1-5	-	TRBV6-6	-	CATTTGPEPQHF	TGTGCCACCACGACGGGGCCCGAACCCCAGCATTTT
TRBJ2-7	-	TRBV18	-	CASSPKGPYEQYF	TGTGCCAGCTCACCCAAGGGGCCCTACGAGCAGTACTTC
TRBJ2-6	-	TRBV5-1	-	CASSLGLRLSGAKVLTF	TGCGCCAGCAGCTTGGGACTTCGTCTCTCTGGGGCCAAAGTCCTGACTTTC
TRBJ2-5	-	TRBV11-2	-	CASSLNGGETQYF	TGTGCCAGCAGCTTGAACGGAGGCGAGACCCAGTACTTC
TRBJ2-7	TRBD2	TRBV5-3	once	CASSWGLAGEYEQYF	TGTGCCAGCAGCTGGGGACTAGCGGGGGAGTACGAGCAGTACTTC